These T cell receptor beta chains were read from a single sample in a study of cytomegalovirus exposure and HLA in healthy donors. Using immunoSEQ multiplex PCR, the repertoire was profiled, and TCRdb retains in-frame clones only, with some absent. The sample holds about 110,000 clones, 86% seen once. The sequenced material came from PBMCs. The receptors were sampled from a man aged 40-55 years in good health and CMV-seronegative. Each CDR3 is given with its conserved first and last residue. The D gene is left open where the match is weak. A clone size is listed for some rows: how often the clone was seen (once, few, many), or a class if it is expanded.

V: TRBV5-4; size: .; J: TRBJ2-5; D: TRBD2; DNA: TGTGCCAGCAGCTTGGGCGGGGGAGGGGAGACCCAGTACTTC; CDR3: CASSLGGGGETQYF
V: TRBV6-1; size: .; J: TRBJ2-7; D: .; DNA: TGTGCCAGCAGTGAGGGTCTTGGGGGGATGTACTTC; CDR3: CASSEGLGGMYF
V: TRBV6-5; size: .; J: TRBJ1-2; D: .; DNA: TGTGCCAGCAGTTACTCGACTGGCGAAGGCTACACCTTC; CDR3: CASSYSTGEGYTF
V: TRBV6-1; size: once; J: TRBJ1-3; D: .; DNA: TGTGCCAGCAGTGAAGAAAGAGTCTCTGGAAACACCATATATTTT; CDR3: CASSEERVSGNTIYF
V: TRBV21-1; size: .; J: TRBJ1-4; D: .; DNA: TGTGCCAGCAGCAAAGCAGAGGGGGCTTATGAAAAACTGTTTTTT; CDR3: CASSKAEGAYEKLFF
V: TRBV11-2; size: .; J: TRBJ2-7; D: .; DNA: TGTGCCAGCAGTCGCACCGGGGCAGGGGGGAGCTACGAGCAGTACTTC; CDR3: CASSRTGAGGSYEQYF
V: TRBV2; size: once; J: TRBJ2-7; D: TRBD1; DNA: TGTGCCAGCACTATCCGAGGACAGGGCTCCGAGCAGTACTTC; CDR3: CASTIRGQGSEQYF
V: TRBV7-8; size: .; J: TRBJ1-1; D: .; DNA: TGTGCCAGCAGCTTAGGGGCGGGGCTGAGCACTGAAGCTTTCTTT; CDR3: CASSLGAGLSTEAFF
V: TRBV2; size: .; J: TRBJ2-5; D: .; DNA: TGTGCCAGCAGTGCCGAGGCTTTACAAGAGACCCAGTACTTC; CDR3: CASSAEALQETQYF
V: TRBV5-4; size: .; J: TRBJ2-2; D: TRBD1; DNA: TGTGCCAGCAGCTCCCGGGACAGGGGTTTACCCGGGGAGCTGTTTTTT; CDR3: CASSSRDRGLPGELFF
V: TRBV28; size: few; J: TRBJ1-1; D: .; DNA: TGTGCCAGCAGAAAACCGGGTCGGAACACTGAAGCTTTCTTT; CDR3: CASRKPGRNTEAFF
V: TRBV5-1; size: once; J: TRBJ2-3; D: TRBD1; DNA: TGCGCCAGCAGCCAAGGGACAGCTACTAGCACAGATACGCAGTATTTT; CDR3: CASSQGTATSTDTQYF
V: TRBV11-2; size: .; J: TRBJ2-7; D: TRBD1; DNA: TGTGCCAGCAGTTTGGGACAGGGAAAATACGAGCAGTACTTC; CDR3: CASSLGQGKYEQYF
V: TRBV6-6; size: .; J: TRBJ1-3; D: .; DNA: TGTGCCAGCAGTCAGGGGTCTGGAAACACCATATATTTT; CDR3: CASSQGSGNTIYF
V: TRBV10-3; size: .; J: TRBJ1-5; D: .; DNA: TGTGCCATCAGTGAGGGGCAAGGAAGCAATCAGCCCCAGCATTTT; CDR3: CAISEGQGSNQPQHF
V: TRBV6-5; size: .; J: TRBJ1-5; D: TRBD1; DNA: TGTGCCAGCAGTTACTCGGGGACAGGGGCAAATCAGCCCCAGCATTTT; CDR3: CASSYSGTGANQPQHF
V: TRBV6-5; size: .; J: TRBJ1-5; D: .; DNA: TGTGCCAGCAGTTACTCGAGCCTAGATAGCAATCAGCCCCAGCATTTT; CDR3: CASSYSSLDSNQPQHF
V: TRBV11-2; size: .; J: TRBJ1-2; D: .; DNA: TGTGCCAGCAGCCAAGGGGACAACCAGGGAGGCTACACCTTC; CDR3: CASSQGDNQGGYTF
V: TRBV6-1; size: .; J: TRBJ1-6; D: .; DNA: TGTGCCAGCAGTGAAGCTATGACAGGCAGCTCCTATAATTCACCCCTCCACTTT; CDR3: CASSEAMTGSSYNSPLHF
V: TRBV30; size: .; J: TRBJ1-1; D: .; DNA: TGTGCCTGGAGTCAGGGTATTAACACTGAAGCTTTCTTT; CDR3: CAWSQGINTEAFF
V: TRBV9; size: .; J: TRBJ1-2; D: TRBD1; DNA: TGTGCCAGCAGCGTAGCGGGACAGGGGAGGCTTGGCGGCTACACCTTC; CDR3: CASSVAGQGRLGGYTF
V: TRBV4-1; size: .; J: TRBJ2-2; D: TRBD1; DNA: TGCGCCAGCAGCCAAGAGTTGACAGGGGCGAACACCGGGGAGCTGTTTTTT; CDR3: CASSQELTGANTGELFF
V: TRBV11-2; size: .; J: TRBJ1-1; D: TRBD1; DNA: TGTGCCAGCAGCTCACGACAGGGGGTCGAAGCTTTCTTT; CDR3: CASSSRQGVEAFF
V: TRBV27; size: .; J: TRBJ1-2; D: .; DNA: TGTGCCAGCAGGAGAGGACAGTTTACGGGCGTTTATGGCTACACCTTC; CDR3: CASRRGQFTGVYGYTF
V: TRBV2; size: .; J: TRBJ2-1; D: TRBD2; DNA: TGTGCCAGCAGCACTAGCGGGGGCACCTCCTACAATGAGCAGTTCTTC; CDR3: CASSTSGGTSYNEQFF
V: TRBV7-7; size: .; J: TRBJ1-2; D: TRBD1; DNA: TGTGCCAGCAGCTTAGGTGAGAAGAGACAGGGGCGACAAAACTATGGCTACACCTTC; CDR3: CASSLGEKRQGRQNYGYTF
V: TRBV15; size: .; J: TRBJ1-1; D: .; DNA: TGTGCCACCAGCAGAGATCGGGGTGAAGCTTTCTTT; CDR3: CATSRDRGEAFF
V: TRBV9; size: .; J: TRBJ1-6; D: .; DNA: TGTGCCAGCAGCGTAGCCGACGGGATGGATTCTTCACCCCTCCACTTT; CDR3: CASSVADGMDSSPLHF
V: TRBV2; size: .; J: TRBJ1-4; D: .; DNA: TGTGCCAGCAGCTCGGACAGCCCCCTGGAGAAACTGTTTTTT; CDR3: CASSSDSPLEKLFF
V: TRBV28; size: .; J: TRBJ1-2; D: TRBD1; DNA: TGTGCCAGCAGTTTACCCCCGACAGGGCCGGTCGGCTACACCTTC; CDR3: CASSLPPTGPVGYTF
V: TRBV28; size: .; J: TRBJ1-2; D: .; DNA: TGTGCCAGCAGATCCACAGGGTATCATGGCTACACCTTC; CDR3: CASRSTGYHGYTF
V: TRBV5-5; size: .; J: TRBJ1-2; D: TRBD1; DNA: TGTGCCAGCAGCCTAGATCTAGGGGGCCTCCCCAACTATGGCTACACCTTC; CDR3: CASSLDLGGLPNYGYTF
V: TRBV7-9; size: .; J: TRBJ1-2; D: .; DNA: TGTGCCAGCAGCTTTCCAGGGGCCCGGGCGCCCGGCTACACCTTC; CDR3: CASSFPGARAPGYTF
V: TRBV7-8; size: .; J: TRBJ2-5; D: TRBD2; DNA: TGTGCCAGCAGCTTAAAGCGGGGTAGAGAGACCCAGTACTTC; CDR3: CASSLKRGRETQYF
V: TRBV5-1; size: .; J: TRBJ1-6; D: .; DNA: TGCGCCAGCAGCTTGGCAGGACTTAATAATTCACCCCTCCACTTT; CDR3: CASSLAGLNNSPLHF
V: TRBV2; size: .; J: TRBJ2-6; D: .; DNA: TGTGCCAGCAGTGATAACGGTTCTTACGGGGCCAACGTCCTGACTTTC; CDR3: CASSDNGSYGANVLTF
V: TRBV12-2; size: .; J: TRBJ1-5; D: .; DNA: TGTGCAAGTCGCTTAGGGCCTAGCAATCAGCCCCAGCATTTT; CDR3: CASRLGPSNQPQHF
V: TRBV5-7; size: .; J: TRBJ2-3; D: TRBD2; DNA: TGTGCCAGCAGCTTCGCGTGGACTAGACTCACAGATACGCAGTATTTT; CDR3: CASSFAWTRLTDTQYF
V: TRBV7-8; size: .; J: TRBJ1-6; D: .; DNA: TGTGCCAGCAGCTTAGCGGCTGCTTCACCCCTCCACTTT; CDR3: CASSLAAASPLHF
V: TRBV29-1; size: .; J: TRBJ1-1; D: .; DNA: TGCAGCGTTGAAGAGGGGACATCGGCTTTCTTT; CDR3: CSVEEGTSAFF
V: TRBV4-2; size: .; J: TRBJ2-7; D: .; DNA: TGTGCCAGCAGCCCCCGGAGGGGGGCAAGGGGGGGGAACGAGCAGTACTTC; CDR3: CASSPRRGARGGNEQYF
V: TRBV7-8; size: .; J: TRBJ2-5; D: TRBD2; DNA: TGTGCCAGCAGCTTAAGCGGGGCCCAAGAGACCCAGTACTTC; CDR3: CASSLSGAQETQYF
V: TRBV7-3; size: .; J: TRBJ2-7; D: .; DNA: TGTGCCAGCAGCCCCACGGGAGCCCAAGGGGAGCAGTACTTC; CDR3: CASSPTGAQGEQYF
V: TRBV5-1; size: .; J: TRBJ1-2; D: .; DNA: TGCGCCAGCAGGTGGACCGGGGAGCGAGGAGGTGGCTACACCTTC; CDR3: CASRWTGERGGGYTF
V: TRBV5-1; size: .; J: TRBJ1-1; D: .; DNA: TGCGCCAGCAGCTTGGTGGCGGGACCGAACACTGAAGCTTTCTTT; CDR3: CASSLVAGPNTEAFF
V: TRBV30; size: .; J: TRBJ1-6; D: .; DNA: TGTGCCTTGACAGGCGAGTTTAATTCACCCCTCCACTTT; CDR3: CALTGEFNSPLHF
V: TRBV2; size: once; J: TRBJ1-3; D: TRBD1; DNA: TGTGCCAGCAGTGGGGACAGGGGATACGGAAACACCATATATTTT; CDR3: CASSGDRGYGNTIYF
V: TRBV6-5; size: .; J: TRBJ2-2; D: TRBD2; DNA: TGTGCCAGCAGTTTCTCGGGACTAGCGAGTGCCGGGGAGCTGTTTTTT; CDR3: CASSFSGLASAGELFF
V: TRBV9; size: .; J: TRBJ2-5; D: .; DNA: TGTGCCAGCAGCGTAGGGACAGCCCAAGAGACCCAGTACTTC; CDR3: CASSVGTAQETQYF
V: TRBV4-2; size: .; J: TRBJ1-5; D: .; DNA: TGTGCCAGCAGCCAAATCTGGCAGGATAGCAATCAGCCCCAGCATTTT; CDR3: CASSQIWQDSNQPQHF
V: TRBV5-6; size: .; J: TRBJ1-2; D: .; DNA: TGTGCCAGCAGCTTGGATGTGACAGCCTATGGCTACACCTTC; CDR3: CASSLDVTAYGYTF
V: TRBV30; size: .; J: TRBJ1-5; D: .; DNA: TGTGCCTGGAGTGTAAGCGTCAATCAGCCCCAGCATTTT; CDR3: CAWSVSVNQPQHF
V: TRBV28; size: .; J: TRBJ1-1; D: TRBD1; DNA: TGTGCCAGCAGTTTCCCAGGACACAGGGGGACAGAGAACACTGAAGCTTTCTTT; CDR3: CASSFPGHRGTENTEAFF
V: TRBV25-1; size: .; J: TRBJ1-2; D: TRBD1; DNA: TGTGCCAGCTCTAGGACAGGGGGCTTTGGCTACACCTTC; CDR3: CASSRTGGFGYTF
V: TRBV29-1; size: .; J: TRBJ2-7; D: .; DNA: TGCAGCGTTGGGGAGTCCGAGCAGTACTTC; CDR3: CSVGESEQYF
V: TRBV7-6; size: .; J: TRBJ1-5; D: .; DNA: TGTGCCAGCAGCTCAGGGAAGAAGAATCAGCCCCAGCATTTT; CDR3: CASSSGKKNQPQHF